The T cell receptor beta chain under discussion was sequenced for a study of human CD8 memory T cell subsets. Making the TCR beta libraries relied on UMI-labeled 5' RACE. TCRdb reanalyzed the 5' RACE reads, giving one entry per CDR3 protein sequence and no DNA. This table lists about 3,400 distinct CDR3 sequences. Germline V gives CDR1 SGHAT, CDR2 FQNNGV. This CDR3 region has 13 residues. PBMC were obtained from the buffy coats of healthy donors. Total CD8+ T cells were enriched by a separation that was negative and magnetic. Extraction of RNA, which was performed with an RNeasy Mini Kit, drew on duplicate vials of fewer than 180,000 sorted CD8+ T cells per subset. The study, taken as a whole, reports: It was only the T cell receptor beta chains that the study sequenced.

With respect to this clonotype: No antigen is known for it.

The J gene is TRBJ2-2, the V gene TRBV11-2. Sequencing used CD8+ T cells from PBMCs. The TCR was taken from a human donor in good health. This CDR3 reads CASSQSAAGELFF.